Listed here are 7 T cell receptor beta chains from one sample, sequenced in a study of Ad26.COV2.S vaccination and SARS-CoV-2 variants. Clones were sequenced by immunoSEQ multiplex PCR, and TCRdb holds only the in-frame ones, with some missing. The sample holds about 330,000 clones, approximately 87% seen once. The treatment here: approximately 18 received Ad26.COV2.S at low or high dose, single or two shots; about 5 received placebo; per-sample allocation not given. Sampling occurred on day 63 after the first vaccine or placebo injection. Here the sequenced sample was peripheral blood, taken in a trial of Ad26.COV2.S vaccine versus placebo. Receptors were obtained from a person between 18 and 65 years old who received the Ad26.COV2.S COVID-19 vaccine or a placebo.

The chain employs TRBV4-2 and TRBJ2-5; possibly TRBD1 for D (6 bases). Germline V gives CDR1 LGHNA, CDR2 YNFKEQ. This CDR3 spans 15 amino acids. The ends were cut back, 1 base at V and 3 bases at J, with 12 bases in the middle. CDR3 sequence reads: CASSQGDRTEETQYF. The CDR3 bases are TGTGCCAGCAGCCAAGGCGACAGGACAGAAGAGACCCAGTACTTC.

This sequence joins TRBV13 and TRBJ2-2; no clear D gene. Germline V CDR1 and CDR2: PRHDT, FYEKMQ (reference sequence). V shed 2 bases and J shed 5 bases, with 6 bases lying between them. CDR3 length equals 13 residues. CDR3 nucleotide sequence: TGTGCCAGCAGCTTATTACGGACCGGGGAGCTGTTTTTT. Its translation is CASSLLRTGELFF.

The chain couples TRBV9 to TRBJ2-5; D perhaps matches TRBD2 (6 bases). This CDR3 has 11 amino acids. The V gene's germline CDR1 is SGDLS and CDR2 YYNGEE. V shed 4 bases and J shed 5 bases, with 6 bases lying between them. In nucleotides, the CDR3 is TGTGCCAGCAGCCGGGGGGAGACCCAGTACTTC. It codes for CASSRGETQYF.

The chain carries TRBV25-1 and TRBJ1-1; no clear D gene. From germline, CDR1 is MGHDK and CDR2 SYGVNS. The length of the CDR3 is 13 residues. Between the trimmed V and J ends, which lost 1 base and 3 bases, there was a span of 6 bases. CDR3 bases: TGTGCCAGCAGTGAATTAGGGTACACTGAAGCTTTCTTT. Residues: CASSELGYTEAFF.

The chain has TRBV2 and TRBJ2-1, with 9 bases aligning to TRBD2. The junction had 10 bases not matched to a gene; V was cut back by 6 bases and J by 7 bases. The CDR3 consists of 15 residues. CDR1 is SNHLY, CDR2 FYNNEI, per germline. The CDR3 coding sequence is TGTGCCAGCAGGGGGTGGCGGGAGGGAAGTAATGAGCAGTTCTTC. It yields the protein CASRGWREGSNEQFF.

The count of this clone is one. This sequence joins TRBV7-6 and TRBJ1-3; no definite D call. The germline V gene encodes CDR1 SGHVS and CDR2 FNYEAQ. V was clipped by 5 bases and J by 1 base, with 15 bases between them. The CDR3 has 16 amino acids. CDR3 in DNA: TGTGCCAGCAGCCTCGGTGGAGGTGGTTCTGGAAACACCATATATTTT. Its protein is CASSLGGGGSGNTIYF.

V is TRBV5-1 and J is TRBJ1-4; D remains unclear. V was cut by 3 bases and J by 5 bases, with 14 bases left in between. This CDR3 has 15 residues. In germline, CDR1 is SGHRS, CDR2 YFSETQ. For the CDR3, the DNA is TGCGCCAGCAGCTCCCCGGGAATATCAAATGAAAAACTGTTTTTT. Translated, it gives CASSSPGISNEKLFF.